One and the same sample provided the 20 T cell receptor beta chains below, sequenced in a study of T cell responses to AZD1222 COVID-19 vaccine (dated by TCRdb to about 2021). Sample time point, as interpreted from the label and publication: about 28 days (+/-7) after the second vaccine dose. The sample's treatment or condition label, decoded: meningococcal conjugate vaccine given as trial control. Receptor libraries were prepared by the immunoSEQ multiplex PCR assay. What TCRdb holds here is the immuneACCESS table cut down to in-frame rearrangements. Part of the clones is not present; checked against another copy, under half of the missing clones reflect an unresolved V gene, and the others are unexplained. This sample holds roughly 200,000 clones; approximately 90% were observed only once. The ten largest make up approximately 4% of the sample. The material sequenced was peripheral blood, taken 28 days after the second dose of the MenACWY control vaccine. These receptors originate from an adult who received the MenACWY meningococcal vaccine as a control.

This clone has just one count. The rearrangement joins TRBV18 to TRBJ2-5; no clear D. The V gene's germline CDR1 is KGHSH and CDR2 LQKENI. CDR3 length: 15 amino acids. Trimming shortened V by 2 bases and J by 2 bases, and 12 bases separated the two germline ends. CDR3 nucleotides: TGTGCCAGCTCACCAAGTAGAACTGCGCAAGAGACCCAGTACTTC. Protein product: CASSPSRTAQETQYF.

The chain recombines TRBV24-1 with TRBJ2-3, with 7 nucleotides matching TRBD1. The length of the CDR3 is 16 residues. Germline trimming cut 4 bases from V and 6 bases from J; bases unmatched to any gene: 12. Germline V gene data show CDR1 as KGHDR and CDR2 as SFDVKD. This chain's CDR3 is CATSDSRDSLLDTQYF. Written as DNA, the CDR3 is TGTGCCACCAGTGACAGCCGGGACAGCCTCCTGGATACGCAGTATTTT.

This clone was recorded only once. CDR3 coding DNA: TGTGCCAGCAGCGTTGACAGGGCCCTTCTGCCCCAGCATTTT. This encodes CASSVDRALLPQHF. The chain combines TRBV27 with TRBJ1-5, with TRBD1 matching 7 bases. The germline gives CDR1 MNHEY, CDR2 SMNVEV (reference sequence). J was trimmed by 9 bases and V by 6 bases; bases with no gene match: 11. The CDR3 has 14 residues.

This clone occurred a few times. This chain's CDR3 is CASSITGTPEAFF. In DNA, the CDR3 is TGTGCCAGTAGTATAACGGGGACCCCCGAAGCTTTCTTT. The chain links TRBV19 to TRBJ1-1; tentatively, D is TRBD1 (5 bases). Germline assignment: CDR1 LNHDA and CDR2 SQIVND (reference sequence). The CDR3 runs to 13 residues. Trimming pared 2 bases from V and 8 bases from J, leaving 12 bases between.

The J gene is TRBJ2-2, the V gene TRBV19, with TRBD1 as a possible D gene (6 bases). The germline V gene has CDR1 LNHDA and CDR2 SQIVND (reference sequence). V was shortened by 5 bases and J by 7 bases, with 20 bases between the two germline ends. This CDR3 contains 16 residues. The CDR3 protein is CASSPPAGVSVGELFF. CDR3 coding DNA: TGTGCCAGTAGTCCCCCGGCAGGGGTGTCGGTCGGGGAGCTGTTTTTT.

The rearrangement links TRBV5-1 to TRBJ2-5, with a possible D match to TRBD2 (6 bases). The V end was cut by 0 bases, the J end by 5 bases, with 11 bases between. CDR1 SGHRS and CDR2 YFSETQ come from the germline V gene. There are 14 residues in the CDR3. The DNA for the CDR3 is TGCGCCAGCAGCTTGGTACCGGGGGAGGAGACCCAGTACTTC. It translates to CASSLVPGEETQYF.

The rearrangement links TRBV24-1 to TRBJ2-5; a weak D match, TRBD1 (6 bases). The CDR3 spans 14 residues. Germline loops: CDR1 KGHDR, CDR2 SFDVKD. V was pared by 3 bases and J by 3 bases, with 10 bases between. CDR3 DNA sequence: TGTGCCACCAGTGATCCTGACAGGAAAGAGACCCAGTACTTC. Translated, it gives CATSDPDRKETQYF.

The chain employs TRBV19 and TRBJ2-7; weak D call: TRBD2 (6 bases). The CDR3 is made up of 16 amino acids. Germline CDR1 reads LNHDA; CDR2 reads SQIVND (reference sequence). V lost 4 bases, J lost 2 bases, and 18 bases lay in between. This CDR3 reads CASSTGRGRRTYEQYF. The CDR3 DNA sequence: TGTGCCAGTAGTACGGGGCGGGGACGTAGAACCTACGAGCAGTACTTC.

This sequence joins TRBV9 and TRBJ1-1; unclear D gene. V lost 3 bases and J 4 bases, leaving 25 bases between the germline ends. CDR3 size: 18 residues. Germline loops: CDR1 SGDLS, CDR2 YYNGEE. The CDR3 sequence: CASSAHIGVPGIGTEAFF. CDR3 nucleotides: TGTGCCAGCAGCGCCCACATTGGGGTTCCGGGGATAGGCACTGAAGCTTTCTTT.

A few counts support this clone. This chain links TRBV7-8 with TRBJ2-2; D is ambiguous. In germline, CDR1 is SGHVS, CDR2 FQNEAQ. The CDR3 is 15 amino acids. The V and J ends lost 5 bases and 8 bases respectively, with 18 bases between them. The CDR3 DNA is TGTGCCAGCAGCCCTAGTAGTGGTAGGGCTGGGGAGCTGTTTTTT. Encoded protein: CASSPSSGRAGELFF.

The chain uses TRBV7-8 and TRBJ2-7, with D possibly matching TRBD1 (6 bases). There are 15 residues in the CDR3. The V end lost 7 bases, the J end lost 7 bases, and 23 bases lay between the germline ends. Germline V gene lookup returns CDR1 SGHVS and CDR2 FQNEAQ. CDR3 in amino acids: CASTPPDRAFGEQYF. The CDR3 bases are TGTGCCAGCACACCCCCGGACAGAGCGTTTGGGGAGCAGTACTTC.

This clone is a singleton in its sample. The chain has TRBV7-6 and TRBJ1-1; D gene unclear. In germline, CDR1 is SGHVS, CDR2 FNYEAQ. Deletions cut 2 bases from V and 1 base from J, with 5 bases between. This CDR3 contains 13 residues. CDR3 coding DNA: TGTGCCAGCAGCTTAAATCAGAACACTGAAGCTTTCTTT. The encoded protein is CASSLNQNTEAFF.

This sequence joins TRBV7-8 and TRBJ2-7; possibly TRBD2 for D (7 bases). The CDR3 length is 14 residues. V lost 0 bases and J lost 9, with 15 bases in between. Germline V gives CDR1 SGHVS, CDR2 FQNEAQ. The CDR3 DNA reads as TGTGCCAGCAGCTTAGCGGGGGCGGGAGCGGGGCAGTACTTC. This translates into CASSLAGAGAGQYF.

V usage is TRBV24-1 and J usage is TRBJ2-1; 8 positions match TRBD1. CDR3 length: 13 amino acids. J gave up 8 bases and V 7 bases, and 6 bases lay outside the gene matches. Looked up from germline, CDR1 is KGHDR and CDR2 is SFDVKD. Here the CDR3 reads CATRRPGGDEQFF. CDR3 DNA sequence: TGTGCCACCAGACGCCCAGGGGGCGATGAGCAGTTCTTC.

This clone is a singleton in its sample. The chain joins TRBV7-2 to TRBJ1-1; tentatively, D is TRBD1 (6 bases). Trimming took 2 bases from V and 4 from J, leaving 17 bases between them. The length of the CDR3 is 16 residues. Germline assignment: CDR1 SGHTA and CDR2 FQGNSA. The CDR3 loop reads CASSLTARGRTTEAFF. CDR3 bases: TGTGCCAGCAGCTTAACGGCCAGGGGAAGGACCACTGAAGCTTTCTTT. Using reference TRBV7-2 and TRBJ1-1 for the parts outside the CDR3, the full variable domain is GAGVSQSPSNKVTEKGKDVELRCDPISGHTALYWYRQSLGQGLEFLIYFQGNSAPDKSGLPSDRFSAERTGGSVSTLTIQRTQQEDSAVYLCASSLTARGRTTEAFFGQGTRLTVV.

V is TRBV5-1 and J is TRBJ2-1, with 9 bases lining up with TRBD2. The CDR3 is made up of 15 amino acids. The V and J ends lost 4 bases and 4 bases, in that order; junction bases with no gene match: 6. Looked up from germline, CDR1 is SGHRS and CDR2 is YFSETQ. In nucleotides, the CDR3 is TGCGCCAGCAGCGGGGGACTAGCCGTTTACAATGAGCAGTTCTTC. Residues: CASSGGLAVYNEQFF.

This chain uses TRBV18 with TRBJ2-3; D gene ambiguous. Trimming stripped 0 bases from V and 7 bases from J, with 11 bases between. CDR3 length: 14 amino acids. Germline CDR1 reads KGHSH; CDR2 reads LQKENI. CDR3 in amino acids: CASSPPQTSHTQYF. DNA of the CDR3: TGTGCCAGCTCACCACCGCAAACCTCACATACGCAGTATTTT. Filled out from reference TRBV18 and TRBJ2-3, the complete variable domain reads NAGVMQNPRHLVRRRGQEARLRCSPMKGHSHVYWYRQLPEEGLKFMVYLQKENIIDESGMPKERFSAEFPKEGPSILRIQQVVRGDSAAYFCASSPPQTSHTQYFGPGTRLTVL.

The chain carries TRBV5-6 and TRBJ1-1; TRBD1 matches 11 bases. V trimming: 2 bases; J trimming: 4 bases; junction bases outside the gene matches: 4. Germline V gene data show CDR1 as SGHDT and CDR2 as YYEEEE. The CDR3 spans 15 residues. The CDR3 protein is CASSFGQGAATEAFF. DNA for the CDR3: TGTGCCAGCAGCTTCGGACAGGGGGCGGCCACTGAAGCTTTCTTT.

V and J are TRBV21-1 and TRBJ1-5; no check of the table's D call, TRBD1, against the DNA was made. TRBV21-1 is annotated as a pseudogene. The CDR3 has 17 residues. In DNA, the CDR3 is TGTGCCAGCAGCAAAAGTAAAGGACAGGGCTTCGATCAGCCCCAGCATTTT. This codes for CASSKSKGQGFDQPQHF.

This chain uses TRBV27 with TRBJ1-1, with D perhaps matching TRBD1 (6 bases). The CDR3 covers 11 residues. Trimming removed 9 bases from V and 4 bases from J, with 9 bases in between. Germline CDR1 reads MNHEY; CDR2 reads SMNVEV (reference sequence). CDR3 sequence reads: CASTRGTEAFF. CDR3 DNA sequence: TGTGCCAGTACCAGGGGCACTGAAGCTTTCTTT.